A single count supports the clone carrying this TCR beta chain. V was clipped by 0 bases and J by 8 bases; unmatched bases: 6. CDR1 is MNHEY and CDR2 is SMNVEV in the germline V gene (reference sequence). This CDR3 has 14 amino acids. This specimen comes from a study of blood T cell repertoires in COVID-19. On the study more broadly: Researchers got acute and convalescent COVID-19 samples from the United States, Italy and Spain. T cells, B-cell-depleted T cells, or PBMCs provided the cDNA or gDNA that served as material.

Authors' methods: Reference gene primers were amplified, and this amplification served to estimate nucleated cell counts. Profiling relied on immunoSEQ multiplex PCR, and the TCRdb table lists in-frame clones only, not all of them. The V and J calls and the clone size are those of that table, but D and trimming were determined from the DNA. This table has about 150,000 clones, around four fifths appearing once. This chain joins TRBV27 and TRBJ1-1, with 7 positions matching TRBD1. This sequence was found in a woman in her thirties or forties with active or convalescent COVID-19. Sequencing used peripheral blood. The CDR3 loop reads CASSLSAGGLEAFF. Here the CDR3 DNA reads TGTGCCAGCAGTTTATCAGCAGGGGGTTTGGAAGCTTTCTTT.